Listed here is a single T cell receptor (beta chain). Here immunoSEQ multiplex PCR was the method, and the copy in TCRdb shows in-frame clones only, minus some. Here the sample spans about 70,000 clones, roughly 84% being singletons. CDR3 length equals 14 residues. Germline lookup yields CDR1 MDHEN and CDR2 SYDVKM. V was trimmed by 1 base and J by 4 bases, leaving 10 bases between them. The data are from a study of control samples from healthy donors and cancer patients. The sequence was collected from a middle-aged man in good health. Sequenced: blood. This chain joins TRBV28 and TRBJ1-2, with a tentative D call TRBD1 (5 bases). CDR3 sequence: CASSLSFGGYGYTF. In DNA, the CDR3 is TGTGCCAGCAGTTTATCGTTTGGGGGCTATGGCTACACCTTC.